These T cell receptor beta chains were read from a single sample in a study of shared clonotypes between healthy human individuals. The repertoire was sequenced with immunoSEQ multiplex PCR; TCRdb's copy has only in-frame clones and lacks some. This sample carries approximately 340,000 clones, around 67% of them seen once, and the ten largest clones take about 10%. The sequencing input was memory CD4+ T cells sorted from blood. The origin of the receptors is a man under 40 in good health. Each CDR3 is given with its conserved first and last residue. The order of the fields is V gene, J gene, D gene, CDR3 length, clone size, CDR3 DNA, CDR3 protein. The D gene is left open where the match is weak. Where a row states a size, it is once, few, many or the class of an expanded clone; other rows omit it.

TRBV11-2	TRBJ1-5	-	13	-	TGTGCCAGCAGCCCTGACCGGGGGCAGCCCCAGCATTTT	CASSPDRGQPQHF
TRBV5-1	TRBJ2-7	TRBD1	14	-	TGCGCCAGCAGCTCGGGACAGTTACCCTACGAGCAGTACTTC	CASSSGQLPYEQYF
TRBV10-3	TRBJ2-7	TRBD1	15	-	TGTGCCATCAGTGAGCAACAGGGGAAATCCTACGAGCAGTACTTC	CAISEQQGKSYEQYF
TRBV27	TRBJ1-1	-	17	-	TGTGCCAGCAGTTCCCCCATCGGGGGGCGACGGAACACTGAAGCTTTCTTT	CASSSPIGGRRNTEAFF
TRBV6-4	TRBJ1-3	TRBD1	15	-	TGTGCCAGCAATCCCGGGACAGAAGATGGAAACACCATATATTTT	CASNPGTEDGNTIYF
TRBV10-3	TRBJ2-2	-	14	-	TGTGCCATCAGTGATCTAGCTCGAGTCGAGGAGCTGTTTTTT	CAISDLARVEELFF
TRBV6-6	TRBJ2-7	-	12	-	TGTGCCAGCAGTTACAATGGCTGGGAGCAGTACTTC	CASSYNGWEQYF
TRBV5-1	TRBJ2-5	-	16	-	TGCGCCAGCAGCTTGGGGAGAACTAGCACCCAAGAGACCCAGTACTTC	CASSLGRTSTQETQYF
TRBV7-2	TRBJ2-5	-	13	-	TGTGCCAGCACCCCGGGAGCGGCGGAGACCCAGTACTTC	CASTPGAAETQYF
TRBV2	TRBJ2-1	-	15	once	TGTGCCAGCAGTGTTTTATCACGGACATACAATGAGCAGTTCTTC	CASSVLSRTYNEQFF
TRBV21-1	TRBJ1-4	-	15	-	TGTGCCAGCAGCAAAGGTGCGGGGCGTAATGAAAAACTGTTTTTT	CASSKGAGRNEKLFF
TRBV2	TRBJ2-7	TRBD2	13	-	TGTGCCAGCCGACTAGCGCTTGACTACGAGCAGTACTTC	CASRLALDYEQYF
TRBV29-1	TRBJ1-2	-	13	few	TGCAGCGTTGAAGGGGCAGGATTAGGGGGCTACACCTTC	CSVEGAGLGGYTF
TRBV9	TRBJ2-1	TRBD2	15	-	TGTGCCAGCAGTGCAGCCCTAGGGACTAGCAATGAGCAGTTCTTC	CASSAALGTSNEQFF
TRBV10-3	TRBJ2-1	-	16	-	TGTGCCATCAGTGATCTGGAAAGAGGGGGGTACAATGAGCAGTTCTTC	CAISDLERGGYNEQFF
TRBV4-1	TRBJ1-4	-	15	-	TGCGCCAGCAGCCAAGTGTCAGAGCTCAATGAAAAACTGTTTTTT	CASSQVSELNEKLFF
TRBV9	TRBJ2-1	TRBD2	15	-	TGTGCCAGCACCAAAACTAGCGGGACCTACAATGAGCAGTTCTTC	CASTKTSGTYNEQFF
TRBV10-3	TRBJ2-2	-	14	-	TGTGCCATCCGCTCGGGGGAGAACACCGGGGAGCTGTTTTTT	CAIRSGENTGELFF
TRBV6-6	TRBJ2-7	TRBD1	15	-	TGTGCCAGCAGCAAGGGACAGGGGGGAATATACGAGCAGTACTTC	CASSKGQGGIYEQYF
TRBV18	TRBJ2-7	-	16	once	TGTGCCAGCTCACAAAATAGCTTGGGTCTCCCTTACGAGCAGTACTTC	CASSQNSLGLPYEQYF
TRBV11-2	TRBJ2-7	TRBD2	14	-	TGTGCCAGCAGCTCTCGACTAGCTGACTACGAGCAGTACTTC	CASSSRLADYEQYF
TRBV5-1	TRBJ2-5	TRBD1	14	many	TGCGCCAGCAGACTACAGGGGGCACAAGAGACCCAGTACTTC	CASRLQGAQETQYF
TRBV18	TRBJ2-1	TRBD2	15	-	TGTGCCAGCTCACCCGTACTAGCGGGAATGAATGAGCAGTTCTTC	CASSPVLAGMNEQFF
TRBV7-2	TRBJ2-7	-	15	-	TGTGCCAGCAGCGCCGATCTATGGTCTTATGGCGAGCAGTACTTC	CASSADLWSYGEQYF
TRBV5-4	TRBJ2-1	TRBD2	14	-	TGTGCCAGCAGCGTACTAGCGGGAGGGCCCCAGGAGTTCTTC	CASSVLAGGPQEFF
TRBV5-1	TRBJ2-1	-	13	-	TGCGCCAGCAGCTTGCAATCGAGGAGTGAGCAGTTCTTC	CASSLQSRSEQFF
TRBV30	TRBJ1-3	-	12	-	TGTGCCTGGGGTTACTCTGGAAACACCATATATTTT	CAWGYSGNTIYF
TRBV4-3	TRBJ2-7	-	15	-	TGCGCCAGCAGCCGCGGGGCACCAAATTCCTACGAGCAGTACTTC	CASSRGAPNSYEQYF
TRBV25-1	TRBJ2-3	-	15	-	TGTGCCAGCAGTGACCAAGGGGGGGGCACAGATACGCAGTATTTT	CASSDQGGGTDTQYF
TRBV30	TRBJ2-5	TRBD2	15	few	TGTGCCTGGAGTCCACCATACGGGACTAGCGGGACCCAGGACTTC	CAWSPPYGTSGTQDF
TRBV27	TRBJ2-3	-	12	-	TGTGCCAGCAGTTTTGGGGTTAATACGCAGTATTTT	CASSFGVNTQYF
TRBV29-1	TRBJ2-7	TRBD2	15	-	TGCAGCGCCGGGACTAGCGGGTACTCATCCTACGAGCAGTACTTC	CSAGTSGYSSYEQYF
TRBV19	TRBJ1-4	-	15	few	TGTGCCAGTAGTATTGAGACTCGCGGGAATGAAAAACTGTTTTTT	CASSIETRGNEKLFF
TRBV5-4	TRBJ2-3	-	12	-	TGTGCCAGCAGTTCCCCGGGGGATACGCAGTATTTT	CASSSPGDTQYF